Below, one T cell receptor beta chain is given with its context. Its antigen remains undetermined. No much larger clonotype is one base removed from it; base qualities were not supplied. This record comes from a study of OX40 agonist ivuxolimab in advanced cancers. General notes on the study: The costimulatory receptor OX40 (CD134) was targeted by ivuxolimab, a fully human IgG2 agonistic monoclonal antibody. Intravenous ivuxolimab was administered to patients every 2 weeks at six dose levels: 0.01, 0.1, 0.3, 1.5, 3 and 10 mg/kg. Of the approximately 54 dose-escalation patients, hepatocellular carcinoma was present in about 20, melanoma in approximately 15, renal cell carcinoma in 9 and head and neck cancer in 9. In the dose-escalation cohort, roughly four fifths of patients were male, and the mean age was around 60 years, with a range of about 23 to 85. Prior anti-PD-1, anti-PD-L1 or anti-CTLA-4 therapy was permitted, and approximately 41% of dose-escalation patients had received checkpoint inhibitors. Partial responses occurred in three dose-escalation patients: two with cutaneous melanoma and one with hepatocellular carcinoma. Peripheral TCRbeta sequencing was intended to test whether TCR sequence diversity was altered and clonal T-cell expansion was caused by ivuxolimab. The monotherapy dose-escalation portion (N of about 50 patients) of the phase I ivuxolimab trial is reported in the paper.

Overall results and qualifications from the work: The antigen specificity of the clonally expanded peripheral T cells was not determined. Partial responders in the 0.1-3.0 mg/kg groups had among the lowest normalized peripheral clonal expansion, especially among CD8+ T cells. Low levels of normalized T-cell clonal expansion were also shown by some nonresponding patients. On average, CD8+ T cells showed more expanded clones than CD4+ T cells after ivuxolimab. At doses of 0.1 to 3.0 mg/kg, clonal expansion of both CD4+ and CD8+ blood T cells was observed from baseline to week 6.

Between the V and J ends, shortened by 1 base and 8 bases respectively, the junction contains 24 bases. CDR1 and CDR2 are drawn from the germline V gene (reference sequence): SEHNR, FQNEAQ. The cysteine opens and the phenylalanine closes a CDR3 of 18 amino acids. CDR3 DNA only is kept here, 54 bases in frame from base 1. Genomic DNA was isolated from the sorted cells so that the TCRbeta CDR3 region could be sequenced. TCRbeta CDR3 regions were sequenced using the immunoSEQ Assay. Held by TCRdb, this immuneACCESS table contains in-frame sequences only and omits some clones. Under half of the omission traces to an unresolved V gene where checked; the cause of the rest is unknown. This sample gives tens of thousands of clones in total; roughly four fifths of them show up just once. In total, the top ten clones hold 0.6% to 0.8% of the sample. Patients with autoimmune disease history or receiving systemic immunosuppression were excluded from the trial. Peripheral blood for TCR sequencing was collected from all dose cohorts at baseline, on cycle 4 day 1, and on cycle 7 day 1. The samples were drawn from a first-in-human, open-label, multicenter phase I dose-escalation trial of ivuxolimab. Adults with locally advanced or metastatic melanoma, renal cell, hepatocellular, or head and neck squamous cell carcinoma were enrolled in the trial. CD4+ and CD8+ T cells were sorted separately from peripheral blood before TCR sequencing.

The chain links TRBV7-9 with TRBJ2-1; the D gene is unclear. The sample consisted of CD4+ or CD8+ T cells sorted from blood, taken in a trial of the OX40 agonist ivuxolimab. This clonotype originated in an adult with an advanced solid tumor such as melanoma, head and neck, liver or kidney cancer. The CDR3 corresponds to CASSLVVLVRHSSDEQFF. The nucleotide sequence reads as follows: TGTGCCAGCAGCTTAGTGGTTTTAGTGAGACACAGTTCGGATGAGCAGTTCTTC.